Sequencing of this T cell receptor beta chain was carried out in a study of Graves' ophthalmopathy and Graves' hyperthyroidism. For the study at large: Hyperthyroidism was classified as stable if no ophthalmopathy occurred within 18 months of follow-up.

This CDR3 spans 15 amino acids. Trimming took 2 bases from V and 7 from J; bases not matched to a gene: 7. Clinicians made diagnoses from clinical symptoms, serum thyroxine, TRAb, thyroid ultrasound and orbital computed tomography. Amplification from RNA transcripts yielded the TCR beta CDR3 regions. Scientists carried out first-round RT-PCR using HTBI primers and then a second-round multiplex PCR. TCRdb analysed the multiplex PCR reads with MiXCR anew, one entry per CDR3 protein. The sample lists around 1.1 million distinct CDR3 sequences, 36% seen once, with roughly 11% in the top ten. Overall study results and limits: It was with 70.59% sensitivity and about 73% specificity that the model predicted ophthalmopathy progression. Among thyroid clonotypes expanded above 0.001 frequency, most also appeared in blood.

There are many counts of this clonotype. No antigen is known for it. The sequencing sample was made of peripheral blood or thyroid tissue (not recorded which). The source is an adult man with Graves' hyperthyroidism. The chain uses TRBV12-3 or TRBV12-4 and TRBJ1-4; 7 bases align to TRBD1. This chain's CDR3 is CASSLLTGVTEKLFF. The CDR3 DNA reads TGTGCCAGCAGTTTACTAACAGGGGTTACTGAAAAACTGTTTTTT.